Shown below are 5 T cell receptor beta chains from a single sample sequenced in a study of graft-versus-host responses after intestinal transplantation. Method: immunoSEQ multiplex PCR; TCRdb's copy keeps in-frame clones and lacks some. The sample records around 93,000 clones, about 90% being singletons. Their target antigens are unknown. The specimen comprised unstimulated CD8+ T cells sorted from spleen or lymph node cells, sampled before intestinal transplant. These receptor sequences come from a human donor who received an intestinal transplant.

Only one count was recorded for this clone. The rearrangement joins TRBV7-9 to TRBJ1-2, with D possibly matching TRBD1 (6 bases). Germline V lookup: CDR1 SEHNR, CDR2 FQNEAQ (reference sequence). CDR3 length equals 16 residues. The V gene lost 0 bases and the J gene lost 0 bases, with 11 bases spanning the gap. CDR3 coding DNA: TGTGCCAGCAGCTTAGCCCTACAGGGCGCTAACTATGGCTACACCTTC. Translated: CASSLALQGANYGYTF.

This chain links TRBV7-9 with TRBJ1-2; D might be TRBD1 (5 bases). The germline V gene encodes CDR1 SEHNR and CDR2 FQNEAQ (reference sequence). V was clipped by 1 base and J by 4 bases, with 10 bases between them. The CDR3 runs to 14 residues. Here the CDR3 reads CASSLVAGSYGYTF. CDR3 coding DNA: TGTGCCAGCAGCTTAGTCGCAGGGTCCTATGGCTACACCTTC.

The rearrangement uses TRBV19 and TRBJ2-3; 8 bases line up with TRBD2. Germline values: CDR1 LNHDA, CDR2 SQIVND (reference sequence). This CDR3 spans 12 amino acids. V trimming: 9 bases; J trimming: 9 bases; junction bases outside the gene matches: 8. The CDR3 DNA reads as TGTGCCAGCAACTCGGGACTAGACACGCAGTATTTT. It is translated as CASNSGLDTQYF.

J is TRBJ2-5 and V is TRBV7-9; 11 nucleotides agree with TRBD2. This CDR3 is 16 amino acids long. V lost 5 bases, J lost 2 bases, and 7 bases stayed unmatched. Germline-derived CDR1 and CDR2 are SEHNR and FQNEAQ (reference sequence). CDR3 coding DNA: TGTGCCAGCAGCCCTGGACTAGCGGGTATTCAAGAGACCCAGTACTTC. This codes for CASSPGLAGIQETQYF.

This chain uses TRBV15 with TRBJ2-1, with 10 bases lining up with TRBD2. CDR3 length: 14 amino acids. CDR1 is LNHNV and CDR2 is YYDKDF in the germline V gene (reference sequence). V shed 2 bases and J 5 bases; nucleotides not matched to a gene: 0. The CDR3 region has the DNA TGTGCCACCAGCAGACTAGCGGGAGACAATGAGCAGTTCTTC. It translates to CATSRLAGDNEQFF.